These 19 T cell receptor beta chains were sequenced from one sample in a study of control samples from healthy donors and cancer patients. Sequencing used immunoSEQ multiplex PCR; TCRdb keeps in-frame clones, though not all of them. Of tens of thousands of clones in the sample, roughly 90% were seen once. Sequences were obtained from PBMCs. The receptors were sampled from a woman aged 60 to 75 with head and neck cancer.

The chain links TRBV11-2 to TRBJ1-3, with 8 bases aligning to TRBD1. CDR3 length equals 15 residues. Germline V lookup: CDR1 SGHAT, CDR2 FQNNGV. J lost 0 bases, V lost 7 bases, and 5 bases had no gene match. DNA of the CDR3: TGTGCCAGCACCCAGGGACAGGACTCTGGAAACACCATATATTTT. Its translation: CASTQGQDSGNTIYF. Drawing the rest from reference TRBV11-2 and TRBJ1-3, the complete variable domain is EAGVAQSPRYKIIEKRQSVAFWCNPISGHATLYWYQQILGQGPKLLIQFQNNGVVDDSQLPKDRFSAERLKGVDSTLKIQPAKLEDSAVYLCASTQGQDSGNTIYFGEGSWLTVV.

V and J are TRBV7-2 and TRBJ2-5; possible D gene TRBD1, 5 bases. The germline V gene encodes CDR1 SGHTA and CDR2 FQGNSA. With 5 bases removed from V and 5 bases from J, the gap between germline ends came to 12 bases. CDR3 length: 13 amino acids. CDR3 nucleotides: TGTGCCAGCAGCGGCCAGGGTCGGGAGACCCAGTACTTC. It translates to CASSGQGRETQYF.

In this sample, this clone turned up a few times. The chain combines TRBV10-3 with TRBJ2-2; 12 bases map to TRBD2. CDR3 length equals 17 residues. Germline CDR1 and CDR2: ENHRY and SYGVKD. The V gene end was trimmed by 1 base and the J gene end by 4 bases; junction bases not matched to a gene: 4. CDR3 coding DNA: TGTGCCATCAGTGAGTGGGGACTAGCGGGCCTCACCGGGGAGCTGTTTTTT. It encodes CAISEWGLAGLTGELFF.

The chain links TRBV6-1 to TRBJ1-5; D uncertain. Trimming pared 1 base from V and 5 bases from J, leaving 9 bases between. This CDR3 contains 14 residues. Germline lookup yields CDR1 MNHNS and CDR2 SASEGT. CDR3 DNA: TGTGCCAGCAGTGAAGTTGGAGGGTATCAGCCCCAGCATTTT. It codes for CASSEVGGYQPQHF.

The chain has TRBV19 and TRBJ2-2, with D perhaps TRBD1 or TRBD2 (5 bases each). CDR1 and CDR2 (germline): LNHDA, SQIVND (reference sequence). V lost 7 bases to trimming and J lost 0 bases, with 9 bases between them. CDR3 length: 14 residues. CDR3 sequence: CASTRDANTGELFF. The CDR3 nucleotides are TGTGCCAGTACCCGGGACGCGAACACCGGGGAGCTGTTTTTT.

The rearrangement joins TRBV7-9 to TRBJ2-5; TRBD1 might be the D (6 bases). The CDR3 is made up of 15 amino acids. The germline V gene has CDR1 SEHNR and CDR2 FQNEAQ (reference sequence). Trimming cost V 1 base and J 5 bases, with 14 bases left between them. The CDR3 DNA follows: TGTGCCAGCAGCTTAGAACCCGGACAGCCGGAGACCCAGTACTTC. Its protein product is CASSLEPGQPETQYF. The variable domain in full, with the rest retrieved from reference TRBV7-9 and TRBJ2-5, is DTGVSQNPRHKITKRGQNVTFRCDPISEHNRLYWYRQTLGQGPEFLTYFQNEAQLEKSRLLSDRFSAERPKGSFSTLEIQRTEQGDSAMYLCASSLEPGQPETQYFGPGTRLLVL.

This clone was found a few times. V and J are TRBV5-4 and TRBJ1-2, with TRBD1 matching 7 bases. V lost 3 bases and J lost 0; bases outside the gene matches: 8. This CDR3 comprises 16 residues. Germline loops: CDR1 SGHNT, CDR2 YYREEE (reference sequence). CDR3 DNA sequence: TGTGCCAGCAGCTCGACTCGGGACAGTGCTAACTATGGCTACACCTTC. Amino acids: CASSSTRDSANYGYTF.

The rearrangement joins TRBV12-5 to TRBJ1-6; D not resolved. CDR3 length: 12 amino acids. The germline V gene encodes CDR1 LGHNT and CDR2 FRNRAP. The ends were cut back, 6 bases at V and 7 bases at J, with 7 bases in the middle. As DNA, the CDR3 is TGTGCTAGTGGCGTACCGAATTCACCCCTCCACTTT. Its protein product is CASGVPNSPLHF.

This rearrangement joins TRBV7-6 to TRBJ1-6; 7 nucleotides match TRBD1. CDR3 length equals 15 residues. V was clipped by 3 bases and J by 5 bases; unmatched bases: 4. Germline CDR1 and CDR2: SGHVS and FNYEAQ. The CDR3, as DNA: TGTGCCAGCAGCTTGGGACAGATCAATAATTCACCCCTCCACTTT. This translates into CASSLGQINNSPLHF.

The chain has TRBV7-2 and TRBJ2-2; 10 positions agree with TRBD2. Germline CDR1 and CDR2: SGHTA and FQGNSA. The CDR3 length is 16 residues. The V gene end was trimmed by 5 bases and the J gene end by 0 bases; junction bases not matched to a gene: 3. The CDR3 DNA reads TGTGCCAGCAGCCCTCTAGCGGGAGCGAACACCGGGGAGCTGTTTTTT. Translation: CASSPLAGANTGELFF.

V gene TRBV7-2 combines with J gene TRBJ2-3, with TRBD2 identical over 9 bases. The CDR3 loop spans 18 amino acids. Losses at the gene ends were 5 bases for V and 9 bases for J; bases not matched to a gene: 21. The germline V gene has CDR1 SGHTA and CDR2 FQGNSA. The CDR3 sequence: CASSPMVVAGVMGGTQYF. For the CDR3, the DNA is TGTGCCAGCAGCCCGATGGTGGTAGCGGGGGTGATGGGGGGGACGCAGTATTTT.

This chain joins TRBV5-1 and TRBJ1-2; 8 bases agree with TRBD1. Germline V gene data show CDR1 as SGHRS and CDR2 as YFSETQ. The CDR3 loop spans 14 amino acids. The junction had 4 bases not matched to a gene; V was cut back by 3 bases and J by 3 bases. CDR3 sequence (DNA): TGCGCCAGCAGCTCAAAGGGACAGGACTATGGCTACACCTTC. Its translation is CASSSKGQDYGYTF.

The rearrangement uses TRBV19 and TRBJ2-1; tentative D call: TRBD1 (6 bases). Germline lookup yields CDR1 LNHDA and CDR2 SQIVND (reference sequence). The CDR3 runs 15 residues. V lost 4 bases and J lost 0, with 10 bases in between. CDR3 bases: TGTGCCAGTAGTACCACAGGGAGCTCCTACAATGAGCAGTTCTTC. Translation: CASSTTGSSYNEQFF.

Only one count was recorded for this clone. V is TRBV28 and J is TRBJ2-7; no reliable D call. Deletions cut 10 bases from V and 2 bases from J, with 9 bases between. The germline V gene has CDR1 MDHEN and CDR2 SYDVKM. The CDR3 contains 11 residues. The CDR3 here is CATSGAYEQYF. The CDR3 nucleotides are TGTGCCACCTCTGGGGCCTACGAGCAGTACTTC. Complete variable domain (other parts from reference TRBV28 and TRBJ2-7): DVKVTQSSRYLVKRTGEKVFLECVQDMDHENMFWYRQDPGLGLRLIYFSYDVKMKEKGDIPEGYSVSREKKERFSLILESASTNQTSMYLCATSGAYEQYFGPGTRLTVT.

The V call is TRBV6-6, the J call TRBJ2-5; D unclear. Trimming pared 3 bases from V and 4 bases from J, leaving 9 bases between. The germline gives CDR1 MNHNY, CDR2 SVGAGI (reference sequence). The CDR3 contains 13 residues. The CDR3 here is CASSYLGRETQYF. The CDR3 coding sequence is TGTGCCAGCAGTTATCTGGGTCGAGAGACCCAGTACTTC.

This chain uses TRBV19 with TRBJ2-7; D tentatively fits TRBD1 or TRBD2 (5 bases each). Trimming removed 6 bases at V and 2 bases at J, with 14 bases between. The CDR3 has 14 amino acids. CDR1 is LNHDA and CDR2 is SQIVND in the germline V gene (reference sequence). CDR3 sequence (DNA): TGTGCCAGTAGACCCCCGGGACCAACCTACGAGCAGTACTTC. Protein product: CASRPPGPTYEQYF. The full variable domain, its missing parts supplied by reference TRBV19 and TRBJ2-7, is DGGITQSPKYLFRKEGQNVTLSCEQNLNHDAMYWYRQDPGQGLRLIYYSQIVNDFQKGDIAEGYSVSREKKESFPLTVTSAQKNPTAFYLCASRPPGPTYEQYFGPGTRLTVT.

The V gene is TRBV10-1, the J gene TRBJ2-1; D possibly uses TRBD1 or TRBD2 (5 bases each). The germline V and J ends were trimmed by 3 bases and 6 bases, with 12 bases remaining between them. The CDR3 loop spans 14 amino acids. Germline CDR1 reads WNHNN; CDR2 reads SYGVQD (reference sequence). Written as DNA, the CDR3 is TGCGCCAGCAGTGATGAGGGGTTAAGCAATGAGCAGTTCTTC. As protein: CASSDEGLSNEQFF.

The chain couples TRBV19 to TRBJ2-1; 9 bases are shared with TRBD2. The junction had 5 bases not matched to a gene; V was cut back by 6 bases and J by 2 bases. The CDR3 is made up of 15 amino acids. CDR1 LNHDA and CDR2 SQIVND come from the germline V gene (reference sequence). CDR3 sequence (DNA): TGTGCCAGTAGCGAGACTAGCGGTACCTACAATGAGCAGTTCTTC. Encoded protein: CASSETSGTYNEQFF.

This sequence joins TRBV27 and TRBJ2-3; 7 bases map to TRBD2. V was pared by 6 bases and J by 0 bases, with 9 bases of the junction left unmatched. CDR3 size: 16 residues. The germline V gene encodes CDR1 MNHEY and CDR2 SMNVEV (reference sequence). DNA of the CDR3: TGTGCCAGCAGAGGAGAAAGACTAGCTAGCACAGATACGCAGTATTTT. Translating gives CASRGERLASTDTQYF.